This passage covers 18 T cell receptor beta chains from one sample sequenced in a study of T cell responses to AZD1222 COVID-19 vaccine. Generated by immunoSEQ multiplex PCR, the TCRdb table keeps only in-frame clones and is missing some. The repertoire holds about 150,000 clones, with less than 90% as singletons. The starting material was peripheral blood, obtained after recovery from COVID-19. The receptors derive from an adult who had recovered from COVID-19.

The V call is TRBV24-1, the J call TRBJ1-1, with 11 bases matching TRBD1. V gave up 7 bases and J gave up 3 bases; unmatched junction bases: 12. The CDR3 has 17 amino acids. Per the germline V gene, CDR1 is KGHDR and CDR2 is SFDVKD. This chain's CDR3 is CATRRTGGDPSHTEAFF. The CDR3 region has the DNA TGTGCCACCAGGAGGACAGGGGGCGATCCCAGCCACACTGAAGCTTTCTTT.

The CDR3 nucleotides are TGTGCCAGCAGCCCCGGGACTAGCGGGGCATCACAAGAGACCCAGTACTTC. Translating it yields CASSPGTSGASQETQYF. The chain uses TRBV28 and TRBJ2-5; 13 bases align to TRBD2. The CDR3 sequence is 17 residues long. The ends lost 6 bases at V and 2 bases at J; junction bases unmatched: 9. The germline CDR1 and CDR2 sequences are MDHEN and SYDVKM. Looking up the rest from reference TRBV28 and TRBJ2-5 gives the full variable domain: DVKVTQSSRYLVKRTGEKVFLECVQDMDHENMFWYRQDPGLGLRLIYFSYDVKMKEKGDIPEGYSVSREKKERFSLILESASTNQTSMYLCASSPGTSGASQETQYFGPGTRLLVL.

This CDR3 reads CASSIEGQNTEAFF. Written as DNA, the CDR3 is TGTGCCAGTAGTATAGAGGGACAAAACACTGAAGCTTTCTTT. The gene calls are TRBV19 and TRBJ1-1, with D maybe TRBD1 (6 bases). The ends were cut back, 0 bases at V and 2 bases at J, with 7 bases in the middle. CDR1 and CDR2 (germline): LNHDA, SQIVND (reference sequence). This CDR3 is 14 amino acids long.

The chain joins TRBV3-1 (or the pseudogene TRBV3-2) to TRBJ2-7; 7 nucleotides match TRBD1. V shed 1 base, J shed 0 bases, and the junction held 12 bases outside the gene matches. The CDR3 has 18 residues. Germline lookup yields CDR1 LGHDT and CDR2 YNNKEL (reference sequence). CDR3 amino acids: CASSQVPLIGQVSYEQYF. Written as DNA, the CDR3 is TGTGCCAGCAGCCAAGTCCCCTTAATTGGACAGGTCTCCTACGAGCAGTACTTC.

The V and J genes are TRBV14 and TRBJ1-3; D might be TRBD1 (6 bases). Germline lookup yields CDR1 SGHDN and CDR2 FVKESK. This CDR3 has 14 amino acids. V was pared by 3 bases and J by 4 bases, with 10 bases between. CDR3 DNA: TGTGCCAGCAGCCACAGGGGCACCGGAAACACCATATATTTT. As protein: CASSHRGTGNTIYF. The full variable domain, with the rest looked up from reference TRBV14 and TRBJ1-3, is EAGVTQFPSHSVIEKGQTVTLRCDPISGHDNLYWYRRVMGKEIKFLLHFVKESKQDESGMPNNRFLAERTGGTYSTLKVQPAELEDSGVYFCASSHRGTGNTIYFGEGSWLTVV.

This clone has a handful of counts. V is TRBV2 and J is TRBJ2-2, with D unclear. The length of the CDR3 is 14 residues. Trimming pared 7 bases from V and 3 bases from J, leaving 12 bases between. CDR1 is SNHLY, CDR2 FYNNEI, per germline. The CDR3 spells CASTETRDTGELFF. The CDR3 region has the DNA TGTGCCAGCACCGAAACAAGGGACACCGGGGAGCTGTTTTTT.

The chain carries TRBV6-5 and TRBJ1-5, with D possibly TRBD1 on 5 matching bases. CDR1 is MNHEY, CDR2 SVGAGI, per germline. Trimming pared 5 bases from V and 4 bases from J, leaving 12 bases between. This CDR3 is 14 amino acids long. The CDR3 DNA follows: TGTGCCAGCAGTCAATCTCAGGGAAATCAGCCCCAGCATTTT. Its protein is CASSQSQGNQPQHF.

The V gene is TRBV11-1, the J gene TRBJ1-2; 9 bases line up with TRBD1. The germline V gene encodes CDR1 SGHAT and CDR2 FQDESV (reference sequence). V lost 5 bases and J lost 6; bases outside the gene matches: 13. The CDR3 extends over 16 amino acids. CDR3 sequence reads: CASSRPGQGRGNGYTF. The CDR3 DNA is TGTGCCAGCAGCCGCCCGGGACAGGGACGGGGAAATGGCTACACCTTC.

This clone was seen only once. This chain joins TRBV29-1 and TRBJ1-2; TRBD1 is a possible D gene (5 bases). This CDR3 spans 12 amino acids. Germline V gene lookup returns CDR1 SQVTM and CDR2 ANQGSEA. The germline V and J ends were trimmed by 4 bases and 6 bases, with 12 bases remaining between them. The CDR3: CSVGTGRDGYTF. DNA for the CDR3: TGCAGCGTTGGAACAGGTCGGGATGGCTACACCTTC.

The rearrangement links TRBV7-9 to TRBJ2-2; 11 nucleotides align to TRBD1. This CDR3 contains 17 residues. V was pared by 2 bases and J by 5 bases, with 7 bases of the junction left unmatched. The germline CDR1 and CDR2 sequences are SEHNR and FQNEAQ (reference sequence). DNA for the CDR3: TGTGCCAGCAGCTTATTCGCGGGACAGGGGGTGACCGGGGAGCTGTTTTTT. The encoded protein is CASSLFAGQGVTGELFF.

In DNA, the CDR3 is TGTGCCAGCAGTATGACAGGAGGCCGTAACTATGGCTACACCTTC. Translation: CASSMTGGRNYGYTF. This sequence joins TRBV27 and TRBJ1-2; D may be TRBD1 (6 bases). The germline gives CDR1 MNHEY, CDR2 SMNVEV (reference sequence). The CDR3 runs 15 residues. The germline V and J ends were trimmed by 5 bases and 1 base, with 14 bases remaining between them.

This chain's CDR3 is CAISESMGMNTEAFF. The CDR3, as DNA: TGTGCCATCAGTGAGTCGATGGGGATGAACACTGAAGCTTTCTTT. This chain uses TRBV10-3 with TRBJ1-1; D unclear. In germline, CDR1 is ENHRY, CDR2 SYGVKD. V shed 0 bases and J shed 0 bases, with 8 bases lying between them. CDR3 length: 15 residues.

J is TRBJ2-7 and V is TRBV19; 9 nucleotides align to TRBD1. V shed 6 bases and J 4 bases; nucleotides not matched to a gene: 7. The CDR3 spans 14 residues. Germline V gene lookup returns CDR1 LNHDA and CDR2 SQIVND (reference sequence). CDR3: CASSFGTGLYEQYF. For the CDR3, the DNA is TGTGCCAGTAGCTTCGGGACAGGGTTATACGAGCAGTACTTC.

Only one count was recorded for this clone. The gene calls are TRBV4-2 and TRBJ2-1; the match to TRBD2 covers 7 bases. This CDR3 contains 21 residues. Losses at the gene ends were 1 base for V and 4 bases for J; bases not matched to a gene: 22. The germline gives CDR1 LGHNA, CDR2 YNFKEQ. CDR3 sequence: CASSQGLAGRGSSEKYNEQFF. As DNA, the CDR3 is TGTGCCAGCAGCCAAGGGTTGGCAGGGCGGGGGAGTAGCGAGAAGTACAATGAGCAGTTCTTC.

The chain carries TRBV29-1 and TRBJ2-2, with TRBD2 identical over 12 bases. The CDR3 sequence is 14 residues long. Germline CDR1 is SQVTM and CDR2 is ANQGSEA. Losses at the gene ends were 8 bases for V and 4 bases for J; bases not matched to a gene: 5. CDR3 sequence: CSYRTSGATGELFF. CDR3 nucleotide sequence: TGCAGCTATAGGACTAGCGGGGCCACCGGGGAGCTGTTTTTT.

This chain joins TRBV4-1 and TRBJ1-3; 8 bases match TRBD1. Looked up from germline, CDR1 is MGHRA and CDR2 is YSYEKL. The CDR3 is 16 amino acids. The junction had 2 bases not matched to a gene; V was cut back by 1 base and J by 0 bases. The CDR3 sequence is CASSQGTGFSGNTIYF. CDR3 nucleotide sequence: TGCGCCAGCAGCCAAGGGACAGGGTTCTCTGGAAACACCATATATTTT.

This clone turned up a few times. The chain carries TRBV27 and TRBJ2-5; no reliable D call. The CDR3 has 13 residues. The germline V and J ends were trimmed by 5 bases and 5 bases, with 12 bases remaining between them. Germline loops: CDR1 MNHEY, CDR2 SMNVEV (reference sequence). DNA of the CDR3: TGTGCCAGCAGTCTCACTGGGCGGGAGACCCAGTACTTC. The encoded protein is CASSLTGRETQYF.

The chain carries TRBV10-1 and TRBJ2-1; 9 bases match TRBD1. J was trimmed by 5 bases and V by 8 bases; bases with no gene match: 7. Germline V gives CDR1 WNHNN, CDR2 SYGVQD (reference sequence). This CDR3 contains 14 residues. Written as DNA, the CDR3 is TGCGCCAGCGGTCCTGGGGACAGGGACAATGAGCAGTTCTTC. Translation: CASGPGDRDNEQFF.